The clone carrying this TCR beta chain was observed a handful of times. Trimming removed 0 bases from V and 8 bases from J, with 14 bases in between. In germline, CDR1 is SGHRS, CDR2 YFSETQ. The CDR3 length is 15 residues. This sample was included in a study of blood T cell repertoires in COVID-19. Study-wide background: The study drew acute and convalescent COVID-19 samples from the United States, Italy and Spain. PBMCs, B-cell-depleted T cells, or T cells were the source of the cDNA or gDNA that made up the material.

This table comes from immunoSEQ multiplex PCR, and its TCRdb copy is limited to in-frame clones, with some not included. In the table there are fewer than 300,000 clones, approximately 85% of which are singletons. Sequencing was carried out using peripheral blood. This clonotype was obtained from a man between 45 and 60 years old with active or convalescent COVID-19. This rearrangement joins TRBV5-1 to TRBJ1-4; a possible D gene is TRBD1 (6 bases). Here the CDR3 DNA reads TGCGCCAGCAGCTTGGGATCACAGGGAAGAGAAAAACTGTTTTTT. Translation: CASSLGSQGREKLFF.